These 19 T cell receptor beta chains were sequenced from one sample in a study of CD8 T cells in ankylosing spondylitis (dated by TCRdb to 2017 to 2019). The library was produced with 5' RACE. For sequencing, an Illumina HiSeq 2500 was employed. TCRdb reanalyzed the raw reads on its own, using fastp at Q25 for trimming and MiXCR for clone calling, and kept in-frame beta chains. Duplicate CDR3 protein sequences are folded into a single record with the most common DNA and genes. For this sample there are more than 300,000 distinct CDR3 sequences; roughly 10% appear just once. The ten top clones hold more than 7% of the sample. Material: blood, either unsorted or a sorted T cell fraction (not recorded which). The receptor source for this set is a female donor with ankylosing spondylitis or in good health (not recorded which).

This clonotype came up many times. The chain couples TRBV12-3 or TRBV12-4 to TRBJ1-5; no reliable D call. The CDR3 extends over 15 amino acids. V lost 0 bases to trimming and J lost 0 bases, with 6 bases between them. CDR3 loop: CASSLASYSNQPQHF. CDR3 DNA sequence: TGTGCCAGCAGTTTAGCCTCTTATAGCAATCAGCCCCAGCATTTT.

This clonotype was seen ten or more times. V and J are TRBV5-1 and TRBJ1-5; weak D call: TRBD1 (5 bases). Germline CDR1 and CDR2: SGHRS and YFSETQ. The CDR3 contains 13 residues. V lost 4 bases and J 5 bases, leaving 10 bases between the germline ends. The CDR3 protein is CASSSGGDQPQHF. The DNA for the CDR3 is TGCGCCAGCAGCAGTGGGGGAGATCAGCCCCAGCATTTT.

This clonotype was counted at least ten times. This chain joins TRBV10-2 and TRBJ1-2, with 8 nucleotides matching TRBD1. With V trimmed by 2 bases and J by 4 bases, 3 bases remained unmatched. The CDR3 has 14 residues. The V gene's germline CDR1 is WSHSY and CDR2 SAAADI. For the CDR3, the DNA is TGCGCCAGCAGTGAGATACAGGGGGGCTATGGCTACACCTTC. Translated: CASSEIQGGYGYTF.

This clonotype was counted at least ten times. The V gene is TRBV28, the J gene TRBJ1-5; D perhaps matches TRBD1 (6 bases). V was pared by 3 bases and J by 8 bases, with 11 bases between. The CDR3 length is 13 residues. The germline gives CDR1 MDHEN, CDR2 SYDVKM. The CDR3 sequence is CASSFEQGKPQHF. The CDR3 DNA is TGTGCCAGCAGTTTCGAACAGGGAAAGCCCCAGCATTTT.

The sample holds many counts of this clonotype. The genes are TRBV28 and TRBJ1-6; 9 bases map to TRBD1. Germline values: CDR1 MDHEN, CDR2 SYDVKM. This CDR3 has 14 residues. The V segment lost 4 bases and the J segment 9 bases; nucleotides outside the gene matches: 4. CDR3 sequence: CASSSTGGVSPLHF. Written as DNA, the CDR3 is TGTGCCAGCAGTTCCACAGGGGGCGTTTCACCCCTCCACTTT. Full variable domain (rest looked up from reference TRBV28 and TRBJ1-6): DVKVTQSSRYLVKRTGEKVFLECVQDMDHENMFWYRQDPGLGLRLIYFSYDVKMKEKGDIPEGYSVSREKKERFSLILESASTNQTSMYLCASSSTGGVSPLHFGNGTRLTVT.

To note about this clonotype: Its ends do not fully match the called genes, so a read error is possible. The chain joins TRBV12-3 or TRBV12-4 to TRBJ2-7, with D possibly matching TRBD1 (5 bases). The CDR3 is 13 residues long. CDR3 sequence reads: CASSSLGVSDTLF. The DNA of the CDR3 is TGTGCCAGCAGTTCCCTAGGGGTATCAGACACTCTCTTC.

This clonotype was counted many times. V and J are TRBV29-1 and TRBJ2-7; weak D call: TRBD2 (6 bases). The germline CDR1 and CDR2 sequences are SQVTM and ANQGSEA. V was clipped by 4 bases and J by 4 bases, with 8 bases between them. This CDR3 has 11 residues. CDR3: CSVVGRYEQYF. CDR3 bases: TGCAGCGTTGTTGGGAGGTACGAGCAGTACTTC.

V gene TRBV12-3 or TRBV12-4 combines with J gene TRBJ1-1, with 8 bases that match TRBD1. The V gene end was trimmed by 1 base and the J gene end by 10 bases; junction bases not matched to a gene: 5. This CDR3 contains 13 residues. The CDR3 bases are TGTGCCAGCAGTTTAGGAACAGGGGGAACAGCTTTCTTT. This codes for CASSLGTGGTAFF.

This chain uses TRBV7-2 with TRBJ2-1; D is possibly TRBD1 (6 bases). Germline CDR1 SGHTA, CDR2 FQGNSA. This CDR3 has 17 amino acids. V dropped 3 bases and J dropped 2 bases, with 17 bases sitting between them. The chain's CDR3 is CASSLFRGLGPYNEQFF. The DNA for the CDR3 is TGTGCCAGCAGCTTGTTCAGGGGTTTGGGGCCCTACAATGAGCAGTTCTTC.

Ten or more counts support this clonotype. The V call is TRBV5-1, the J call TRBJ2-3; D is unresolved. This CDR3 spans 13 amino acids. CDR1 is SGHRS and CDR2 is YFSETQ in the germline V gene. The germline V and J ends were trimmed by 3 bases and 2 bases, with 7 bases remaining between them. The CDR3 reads CASSWDYTDTQYF. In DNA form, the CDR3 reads TGCGCCAGCAGCTGGGATTACACAGATACGCAGTATTTT.

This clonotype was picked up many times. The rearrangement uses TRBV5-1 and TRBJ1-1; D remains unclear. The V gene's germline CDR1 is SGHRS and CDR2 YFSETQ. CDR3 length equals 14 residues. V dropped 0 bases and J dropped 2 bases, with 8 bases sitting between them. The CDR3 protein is CASSLDGFNTEAFF. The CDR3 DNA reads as TGCGCCAGCAGCTTGGACGGATTTAACACTGAAGCTTTCTTT.

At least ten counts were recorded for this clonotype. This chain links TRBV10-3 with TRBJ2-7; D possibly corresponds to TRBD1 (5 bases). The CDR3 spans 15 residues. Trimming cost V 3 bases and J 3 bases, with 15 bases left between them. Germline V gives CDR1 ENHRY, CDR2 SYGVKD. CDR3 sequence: CAISDTGQGHYEQYF. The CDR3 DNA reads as TGTGCCATCAGTGACACCGGACAAGGACACTACGAGCAGTACTTC.

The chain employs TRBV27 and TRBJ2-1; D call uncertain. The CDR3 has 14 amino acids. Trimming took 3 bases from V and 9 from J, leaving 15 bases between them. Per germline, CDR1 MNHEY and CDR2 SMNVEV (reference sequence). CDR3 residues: CASSFTGIVAEQFF. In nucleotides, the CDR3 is TGTGCCAGCAGTTTTACTGGGATCGTAGCTGAGCAGTTCTTC.

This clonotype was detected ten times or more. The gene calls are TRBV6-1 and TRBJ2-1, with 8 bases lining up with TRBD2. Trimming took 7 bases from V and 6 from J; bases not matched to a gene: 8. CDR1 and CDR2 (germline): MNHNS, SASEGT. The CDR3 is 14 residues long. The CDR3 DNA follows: TGTGCCAGCACAGCCAGCGGGGGAGGCAATGAGCAGTTCTTC. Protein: CASTASGGGNEQFF.

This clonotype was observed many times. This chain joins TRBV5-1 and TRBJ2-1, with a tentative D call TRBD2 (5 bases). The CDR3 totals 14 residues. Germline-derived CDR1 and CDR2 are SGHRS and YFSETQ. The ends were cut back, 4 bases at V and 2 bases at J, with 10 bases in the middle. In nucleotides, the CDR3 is TGCGCCAGCAGCGCGGGCGTAACCTACAATGAGCAGTTCTTC. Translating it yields CASSAGVTYNEQFF.

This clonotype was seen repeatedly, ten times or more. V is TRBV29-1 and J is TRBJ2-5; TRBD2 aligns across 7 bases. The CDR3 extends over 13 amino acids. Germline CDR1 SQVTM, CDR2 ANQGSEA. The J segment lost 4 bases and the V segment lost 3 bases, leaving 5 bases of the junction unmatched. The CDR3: CSVEDPGGETQYF. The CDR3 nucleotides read TGCAGCGTTGAGGATCCGGGGGGAGAGACCCAGTACTTC.

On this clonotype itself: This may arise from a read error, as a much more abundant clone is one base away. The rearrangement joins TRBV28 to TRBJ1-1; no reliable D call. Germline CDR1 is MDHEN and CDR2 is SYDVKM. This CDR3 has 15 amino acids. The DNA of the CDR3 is TGTGCCAGCACGCCGACTTTAGTATTGAACACTGAAGCTCTCTTT. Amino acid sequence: CASTPTLVLNTEALF.

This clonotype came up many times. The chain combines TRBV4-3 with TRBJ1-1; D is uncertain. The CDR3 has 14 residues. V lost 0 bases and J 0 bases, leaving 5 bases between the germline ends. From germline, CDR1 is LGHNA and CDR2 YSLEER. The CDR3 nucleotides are TGCGCCAGCAGCCAAGAGACGGTGAACACTGAAGCTTTCTTT. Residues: CASSQETVNTEAFF.

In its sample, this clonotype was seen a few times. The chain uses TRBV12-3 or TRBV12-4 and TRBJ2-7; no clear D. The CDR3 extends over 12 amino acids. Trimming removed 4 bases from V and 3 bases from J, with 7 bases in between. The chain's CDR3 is CASSWSVYEQYF. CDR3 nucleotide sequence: TGTGCCAGCAGTTGGAGCGTCTACGAGCAGTACTTC.